The 20 T cell receptor beta chains reported below all come from one sample, sequenced in a study of T cell changes during pregnancy in multiple sclerosis. The table came from immunoSEQ multiplex PCR; TCRdb's copy has only in-frame clones and leaves some out. The repertoire holds about 50,000 clones, with nearly 95% as singletons. The sample in question was CD4+ T cells from peripheral blood mononuclear cells, obtained after pregnancy. The receptors originated from a female donor in good health, enrolled as a control in a pregnancy study.

The rearrangement links TRBV7-9 to TRBJ2-1; 8 bases match TRBD2. Germline CDR1 and CDR2: SEHNR and FQNEAQ (reference sequence). The CDR3 length is 13 residues. The J segment lost 10 bases and the V segment lost 5 bases, leaving 7 bases of the junction unmatched. The CDR3 DNA is TGTGCCAGCAGCCAAGGACTAGCCTCCGAGCAGTTCTTC. It specifies CASSQGLASEQFF.

V usage is TRBV6-5 and J usage is TRBJ2-7; 10 bases agree with TRBD1. After removal of 4 bases from V and 6 bases from J, the junction contained 9 bases not matched to a gene. CDR1 is MNHEY and CDR2 is SVGAGI in the germline V gene. This CDR3 comprises 15 residues. CDR3 bases: TGTGCCAGCAGTTCCGACAGGGGGCGGACGCGCGAGCAGTACTTC. Translated, it gives CASSSDRGRTREQYF.

On this clone itself: One end of the junction varies from germline; a read error may be responsible. The V and J genes are TRBV7-7 and TRBJ2-1; D might be TRBD1 (5 bases). This CDR3 is 18 amino acids long. Germline V CDR1 and CDR2: SSHAT, FNYEAQ (reference sequence). The CDR3 coding sequence is TGTGCTAGCAGCTTAGAGCCCCCTGACAGTAAGGGCTATAATGAGCAGTTCTTC. Protein product: CASSLEPPDSKGYNEQFF. The full variable domain, rest sourced from reference TRBV7-7 and TRBJ2-1, is GAGVSQSPRYKVTKRGQDVTLRCDPISSHATLYWYQQALGQGPEFLTYFNYEAQPDKSGLPSDRFSAERPEGSISTLTIQRTEQRDSAMYRCASSLEPPDSKGYNEQFFGPGTRLTVL.

The genes are TRBV19 and TRBJ2-1, with TRBD1 matching over 7 bases. In germline, CDR1 is LNHDA, CDR2 SQIVND (reference sequence). The junction had 5 bases not matched to a gene; V was cut back by 3 bases and J by 6 bases. The CDR3 sequence is 14 residues long. CDR3 coding DNA: TGTGCCAGTAGTATGGGGGACAGCTTCAATGAGCAGTTCTTC. Translated: CASSMGDSFNEQFF. Based on the CDR3 plus reference TRBV19 and TRBJ2-1, the full variable domain is DGGITQSPKYLFRKEGQNVTLSCEQNLNHDAMYWYRQDPGQGLRLIYYSQIVNDFQKGDIAEGYSVSREKKESFPLTVTSAQKNPTAFYLCASSMGDSFNEQFFGPGTRLTVL.

The genes are TRBV18 and TRBJ1-1; D gene unclear. The V gene lost 3 bases and the J gene lost 1 base, with 6 bases spanning the gap. Germline CDR1 and CDR2: KGHSH and LQKENI. The CDR3 consists of 13 residues. DNA of the CDR3: TGTGCCAGCTCACCCTCCGGGAACACTGAAGCTTTCTTT. It translates to CASSPSGNTEAFF.

This clone was recorded once. This rearrangement joins TRBV19 to TRBJ1-1; the D is unclear. Germline V gene lookup returns CDR1 LNHDA and CDR2 SQIVND (reference sequence). The CDR3 has 12 amino acids. The V end was cut by 5 bases, the J end by 0 bases, with 4 bases between. In DNA, the CDR3 is TGTGCCAGTAGTCAGTTGAACACTGAAGCTTTCTTT. Translated: CASSQLNTEAFF. The variable domain in full, with the rest retrieved from reference TRBV19 and TRBJ1-1, is DGGITQSPKYLFRKEGQNVTLSCEQNLNHDAMYWYRQDPGQGLRLIYYSQIVNDFQKGDIAEGYSVSREKKESFPLTVTSAQKNPTAFYLCASSQLNTEAFFGQGTRLTVV.

The CDR3 DNA reads as TGTGCCAGTAAGGTCCTCCTGAGCGGGGGGGCCCGGGAGACCCAGTACTTC. Protein product: CASKVLLSGGARETQYF. The chain recombines TRBV19 with TRBJ2-5, with TRBD2 matching 10 bases. With V trimmed by 7 bases and J by 5 bases, 16 bases remained unmatched. This CDR3 is 17 amino acids long. Germline V CDR1 and CDR2: LNHDA, SQIVND (reference sequence).

The chain's CDR3 is CASSYPDKPYNEQFF. The CDR3, as DNA: TGTGCCAGCAGCTACCCCGACAAGCCCTACAATGAGCAGTTCTTC. V gene TRBV5-4 combines with J gene TRBJ2-1; the D is unclear. V was trimmed by 3 bases and J by 2 bases, leaving 12 bases between them. Germline CDR1 and CDR2: SGHNT and YYREEE (reference sequence). CDR3 length: 15 amino acids.

The chain combines TRBV18 with TRBJ1-4; D remains unclear. CDR3 length equals 15 residues. With 3 bases removed from V and 7 bases from J, the gap between germline ends came to 15 bases. The germline CDR1 and CDR2 sequences are KGHSH and LQKENI. For the CDR3, the DNA is TGTGCCAGCTCACCCCTAGGTGGAGGTGGTGAAAAACTGTTTTTT. The encoded protein is CASSPLGGGGEKLFF.

The V gene is TRBV5-1, the J gene TRBJ1-1; TRBD1 is a possible D gene (5 bases). Germline-derived CDR1 and CDR2 are SGHRS and YFSETQ. V lost 2 bases, J lost 1 base, and 9 bases lay in between. The CDR3 runs 14 residues. CDR3 sequence: CASSFDSKNTEAFF. The CDR3 nucleotides are TGCGCCAGCAGCTTTGACAGTAAGAACACTGAAGCTTTCTTT. Combining the CDR3 with reference TRBV5-1 and TRBJ1-1 gives the whole variable domain KAGVTQTPRYLIKTRGQQVTLSCSPISGHRSVSWYQQTPGQGLQFLFEYFSETQRNKGNFPGRFSGRQFSNSRSEMNVSTLELGDSALYLCASSFDSKNTEAFFGQGTRLTVV.

The chain combines TRBV11-2 with TRBJ2-5; maybe TRBD1 (6 bases). V was trimmed by 5 bases and J by 5 bases, leaving 15 bases between them. This CDR3 spans 14 amino acids. CDR1 is SGHAT, CDR2 FQNNGV, per germline. CDR3 DNA: TGTGCCAGCAGCGATACCTTGAGGGGGGAGACCCAGTACTTC. This translates into CASSDTLRGETQYF.

This rearrangement joins TRBV6-5 to TRBJ1-5; TRBD1 matches at 7 bases. The V segment lost 6 bases and the J segment 7 bases; nucleotides outside the gene matches: 6. The CDR3 spans 13 residues. Germline CDR1 is MNHEY and CDR2 is SVGAGI. The CDR3 DNA reads as TGTGCCAGCAGGGATGGAGGGGGCCAGCCCCAGCATTTT. As protein: CASRDGGGQPQHF.

The V gene is TRBV11-2, the J gene TRBJ1-2, with D perhaps TRBD1 (6 bases). CDR1 and CDR2 (germline): SGHAT, FQNNGV. V shed 1 base and J shed 2 bases, with 14 bases lying between them. CDR3 size: 16 residues. The CDR3 reads CASSLVRAGANYGYTF. As DNA, the CDR3 is TGTGCCAGCAGCTTAGTCCGTGCAGGGGCCAACTATGGCTACACCTTC.

CDR3 DNA sequence: TGCGCCAGCAGCCCTAGCGGGGGGCACGAGCAGTACTTC. Translated, it gives CASSPSGGHEQYF. The genes are TRBV5-1 and TRBJ2-7; 11 bases are a match to TRBD2. CDR3 length: 13 amino acids. The germline CDR1 and CDR2 sequences are SGHRS and YFSETQ. J lost 5 bases, V lost 4 bases, and 2 bases had no gene match. The complete variable domain, with remaining parts taken from reference TRBV5-1 and TRBJ2-7, reads KAGVTQTPRYLIKTRGQQVTLSCSPISGHRSVSWYQQTPGQGLQFLFEYFSETQRNKGNFPGRFSGRQFSNSRSEMNVSTLELGDSALYLCASSPSGGHEQYFGPGTRLTVT.

This chain joins TRBV5-4 and TRBJ2-3; 10 bases match TRBD1. Per germline, CDR1 SGHNT and CDR2 YYREEE (reference sequence). The V segment lost 4 bases and the J segment 6 bases; nucleotides outside the gene matches: 5. The CDR3 has 14 residues. This CDR3 reads CASSQDRGSDTQYF. The CDR3 nucleotides read TGTGCCAGCAGCCAGGACAGGGGGTCGGATACGCAGTATTTT.

The chain recombines TRBV28 with TRBJ2-7; tentative D call: TRBD2 (5 bases). Looked up from germline, CDR1 is MDHEN and CDR2 is SYDVKM. CDR3 length: 11 residues. Deletions cut 6 bases from V and 7 bases from J, with 10 bases between. CDR3 loop: CASSSRREQYF. The CDR3 nucleotides are TGTGCCAGCAGCTCGAGGAGGGAGCAGTACTTC.

The count of this clone is one. The rearrangement links TRBV29-1 to TRBJ2-1; TRBD1 matches at 8 bases. The CDR3 covers 13 residues. V was pared by 3 bases and J by 6 bases, with 4 bases of the junction left unmatched. Looked up from germline, CDR1 is SQVTM and CDR2 is ANQGSEA. The CDR3 DNA follows: TGCAGCGTTGAGGGACAGGTATCCAATGAGCAGTTCTTC. Translated: CSVEGQVSNEQFF.

The rearrangement uses TRBV7-9 and TRBJ1-1; D is undetermined. Trimming removed 1 base from V and 4 bases from J, with 13 bases in between. Germline V gene sequence: CDR1 SEHNR, CDR2 FQNEAQ (reference sequence). The CDR3 length is 15 residues. This chain's CDR3 is CASSLVNSPGTEAFF. For the CDR3, the DNA is TGTGCCAGCAGCTTAGTCAATTCTCCGGGCACTGAAGCTTTCTTT.

This rearrangement joins TRBV5-1 to TRBJ2-7; D may be TRBD1 (5 bases). V was pared by 3 bases and J by 3 bases, with 16 bases between. The CDR3 is 15 amino acids. CDR1 is SGHRS, CDR2 YFSETQ, per germline. The CDR3 DNA reads as TGCGCCAGCAGCTCAGCAGGGCCAAGGATCTACGAGCAGTACTTC. Translation: CASSSAGPRIYEQYF.

The V gene is TRBV11-2, the J gene TRBJ2-3; 7 bases agree with TRBD2. Germline CDR1 reads SGHAT; CDR2 reads FQNNGV. V lost 1 base and J lost 3; bases outside the gene matches: 7. The CDR3 is 16 residues long. The CDR3, as DNA: TGTGCCAGCAGCTTAGTTGGAAGCGGGAAGACAGATACGCAGTATTTT. It codes for CASSLVGSGKTDTQYF.